The entry below describes one T cell receptor (beta chain). This clonotype was observed at least ten times. Its antigen specificity is not known. No base qualities exist here, and no much larger clone lies one base off it. The data are from a study of regulatory T cells in long-lasting Graves disease (dated by TCRdb to about 2021). Turning to the overall study: Persistent Graves' disease was defined as persistently positive TSH receptor autoantibodies together with antithyroid drug treatment for over 5 years. Patients with persistent Graves' disease were compared with patients with newly diagnosed Graves' disease using TCR sequencing and RNA sequencing of peripheral blood. The study took place in China and was registered as a clinical trial. A total of around 35 samples underwent TCR sequencing, from some 13 patients with persistent Graves' disease and roughly 20 patients with newly diagnosed Graves' disease. In the clinical cohort, patients with persistent Graves' disease had used antithyroid drugs for an average of around 10 years. Results and caveats for the whole study, not just this receptor: Sequencing and analysis were restricted to the TCR beta chain. Compared with newly diagnosed patients, patients with persistent Graves' disease had lower TCR Shannon entropy and fewer highly expanded clones, which suggests clonal expansion. Peripheral blood alone was examined, since thyroid tissue, which constituted the primary lesion, could not be accessed. TRBV28, TRBJ1-2 and TRBJ2-5 were preferentially used in persistent disease, while TRBV20-1 and TRBJ2-1 were favored in newly diagnosed disease. The authors acknowledged the small sample size as a limitation that may reduce accuracy. Persistent patients shared more public clonotypes among themselves (around 3,000) than newly diagnosed patients did (more than 850).

The time point tag for this specimen amounts to: persistent/refractory GD, antithyroid drugs over 5 years with positive TRAb. For both TCR sequencing and RNA sequencing, RNA was extracted from PBMCs using TRIzol. Graves' disease was diagnosed according to American Thyroid Association guidelines. Recruitment of patients was carried out at an endocrinology department in Xi'an, China. From each patient, approximately 9 milliliters of peripheral blood was collected into an EDTA anticoagulant tube. PBMCs were isolated by Ficoll Paque Plus density gradient separation without further T cell sorting. An Agilent 2100 Bioanalyzer and agarose gel were used to check RNA quality, and a NanoDrop 2000 was used to measure RNA concentration. Measured from the cysteine to the phenylalanine, the CDR3 is 20 residues long. The read is trimmed to its CDR3 DNA, 60 bases read in frame from base 1. CDR1 MDHEN and CDR2 SYDVKM were looked up in the germline V gene. The junction carries 31 bases between V and J, which are trimmed by 5 bases and 2 bases respectively.

The library came from multiplex PCR. The sample was run on an Illumina HiSeq 4000. CDR3 regions were amplified by Arm-PCR with iRepertoire HTBI primers to construct TCR beta libraries. PCR products were gel purified before sequencing. As for the original processing: Across samples, around 62 TRBV and 15 or so TRBJ segments were identified and used for gene usage analysis of CDR3 amino acid clonotypes. COPE and FqMerger were used to merge the filtered high-quality paired reads into contigs. Contigs were aligned with BLAST to IMGT TRBV, TRBD and TRBJ reference genes, and CDR3 was defined per IMGT. Any clonotype with a frequency above 0.1% was classified as a highly expanded clone. Shannon entropy was used to measure repertoire diversity, and the Gini coefficient was used to measure V-J evenness. Clonotypes shared by more than one individual were considered public. TCRdb's own reprocessing of the public reads used fastp at Q25 and MiXCR and kept productive beta chains. Records with the same CDR3 protein are collapsed into one entry carrying the most frequent genes and DNA. The V and J calls reflect TCRdb's pipeline rather than the authors' work. For this sample there are approximately 470,000 distinct CDR3 sequences; 20% to 25% appear just once. 6.5% to 8% of the sample is taken by the ten largest.

This receptor chain uses TRBV28 and TRBJ2-7, with the D assignment possibly TRBD1 or TRBD2, given 7 matching bases for each. The source material was peripheral blood mononuclear cells (PBMCs), sampled when the disease was refractory, from a patient treated with antithyroid drugs. This sequence originates from a female donor with Graves disease. The DNA sequence is TGTGCCAGCAGTGCCAGCCTCTATGAGGTTAGGGAGGGGGCAACCTACGAGCAGTACTTC. Protein translation: CASSASLYEVREGATYEQYF.